This entry lists 11 T cell receptor beta chains sequenced from one sample in a study of T cell responses to AZD1222 COVID-19 vaccine (dated by TCRdb to the early 2020s). This specimen's time point label, per the study, means: baseline before first vaccination. The receptor library was made with the immunoSEQ multiplex PCR assay. The source is immuneACCESS, and TCRdb retained only in-frame sequences with V and J called. Part of the clones is not carried over; for the studies checked, unresolved V genes explain less than half of this, and the remainder is unexplained. This sample comprises around 77,000 clones, approximately 90% of them detected only once. The ten largest clonotypes hold about 2.7% of the sample. The sample in question was peripheral blood, obtained on day 0 of AZD1222 vaccination. Receptors were obtained from an adult in good health.

This rearrangement joins TRBV9 to TRBJ2-7, with TRBD1 matching over 8 bases. The CDR3 is made up of 14 amino acids. Germline CDR1 and CDR2: SGDLS and YYNGEE. The V gene end was trimmed by 4 bases and the J gene end by 1 base; junction bases not matched to a gene: 4. CDR3 sequence (DNA): TGTGCCAGCAGCTCCCGACAGGGGTCCTACGAGCAGTACTTC. Translating it yields CASSSRQGSYEQYF.

The chain recombines TRBV24-1 with TRBJ1-5, with D possibly matching TRBD1 (6 bases). Germline CDR1 is KGHDR and CDR2 is SFDVKD. The ends were cut back, 5 bases at V and 1 base at J, with 11 bases in the middle. CDR3 length equals 15 residues. In DNA, the CDR3 is TGTGCCACCAGTGTTGGGGGGCGAAGCAATCAGCCCCAGCATTTT. This gives the protein CATSVGGRSNQPQHF.

Sample share makes this clone medium-sized. The rearrangement uses TRBV27 and TRBJ1-5, with TRBD1 matching over 10 bases. Germline CDR1 and CDR2: MNHEY and SMNVEV (reference sequence). This CDR3 has 15 residues. V lost 2 bases, J lost 3 bases, and 1 base stayed unmatched. The CDR3 loop is CASSLGTGANQPQHF. The CDR3 DNA reads as TGTGCCAGCAGTTTAGGGACAGGGGCCAATCAGCCCCAGCATTTT.

In this sample, this clone turned up once. The chain combines TRBV7-6 with TRBJ2-2; a weak D match, TRBD2 (6 bases). Trimming removed 5 bases from V and 5 bases from J, with 12 bases in between. This CDR3 is built from 14 residues. Germline V gene sequence: CDR1 SGHVS, CDR2 FNYEAQ. CDR3 region: CASSRSSATGELFF. The CDR3 nucleotides are TGTGCCAGCAGCAGATCTAGCGCTACCGGGGAGCTGTTTTTT.

The chain employs TRBV2 and TRBJ1-5, with 7 positions matching TRBD1. Trimming at V came to 5 bases and at J to 1 base, leaving 2 bases not matched to a gene. The CDR3 consists of 14 residues. Germline V gives CDR1 SNHLY, CDR2 FYNNEI. The CDR3 coding sequence is TGTGCCAGCAGTCACAGGGGAAGCAATCAGCCCCAGCATTTT. Encoded protein: CASSHRGSNQPQHF.

CDR3 sequence (DNA): TGTGCCTGGAGTTTCCTAGCAGATGGCTACACCTTC. Protein product: CAWSFLADGYTF. The chain employs TRBV30 and TRBJ1-2, with unresolved D. Germline values: CDR1 GTSNPN, CDR2 SVGIG (reference sequence). The CDR3 has 12 amino acids. The V end was cut by 2 bases, the J end by 6 bases, with 10 bases between.

The genes are TRBV15 and TRBJ1-3; a weak D match, TRBD1 (5 bases). V was shortened by 0 bases and J by 8 bases, with 14 bases between the two germline ends. CDR1 and CDR2 from the germline V gene are LNHNV and YYDKDF (reference sequence). The CDR3 extends over 15 amino acids. The CDR3 coding sequence is TGTGCCACCAGCAGAGATCCCCGAGGGGTGGACACCATATATTTT. Translated, it gives CATSRDPRGVDTIYF. The variable domain in full, completed from reference TRBV15 and TRBJ1-3, reads DAMVIQNPRYQVTQFGKPVTLSCSQTLNHNVMYWYQQKSSQAPKLLFHYYDKDFNNEADTPDNFQSRRPNTSFCFLDIRSPGLGDTAMYLCATSRDPRGVDTIYFGEGSWLTVV.

This clone has only a few counts. The chain joins TRBV6-1 to TRBJ1-2; perhaps TRBD1 as D (5 bases). This CDR3 is 14 amino acids long. Germline CDR1 and CDR2: MNHNS and SASEGT. Trimming removed 1 base at V and 8 bases at J, with 14 bases between. The CDR3 loop is CASSEGYGGEGYTF. CDR3 DNA: TGTGCCAGCAGTGAAGGTTATGGGGGTGAGGGCTACACCTTC.

The CDR3 region is CSASPGDAFKQYF. CDR3 sequence (DNA): TGCAGTGCTAGTCCGGGGGACGCTTTTAAGCAGTACTTC. This chain joins TRBV20-1 and TRBJ2-7; D is possibly TRBD2 (6 bases). The ends were cut back, 3 bases at V and 8 bases at J, with 17 bases in the middle. Germline V gives CDR1 DFQATT, CDR2 SNEGSKA (reference sequence). The CDR3 is made up of 13 amino acids.

The sample holds one count of this clone. The chain employs TRBV11-2 and TRBJ2-2, with 13 bases aligning to TRBD2. V was pared by 5 bases and J by 2 bases, with 2 bases of the junction left unmatched. Germline lookup yields CDR1 SGHAT and CDR2 FQNNGV. The CDR3 has 16 residues. CDR3 residues: CASSRTSGSNTGELFF. CDR3 sequence (DNA): TGTGCCAGCAGCCGGACTAGCGGGAGTAACACCGGGGAGCTGTTTTTT.

This rearrangement joins TRBV4-2 to TRBJ2-3; 9 positions match TRBD1. The J segment lost 3 bases and the V segment lost 3 bases, leaving 10 bases of the junction unmatched. The CDR3 is made up of 17 amino acids. Per the germline V gene, CDR1 is LGHNA and CDR2 is YNFKEQ. CDR3 sequence reads: CASSHLNPGQGTDTQYF. The CDR3 DNA reads as TGTGCCAGCAGCCACCTCAACCCGGGACAGGGAACAGATACGCAGTATTTT.